This passage covers 15 T cell receptor beta chains from one sample sequenced in a study of T-cell memory formation after mild COVID-19. TCRdb independently ran MiXCR on the 5' RACE reads; one entry per CDR3 protein. The sample includes approximately 290,000 distinct CDR3 sequences, roughly a fifth seen only once; the top ten take about 21%. Sequencing used PBMCs or a T cell subset sorted from them (not recorded which). The receptors originated from a man between 18 and 29 years old who had mild COVID-19 (a few samples of this study predate the infection). Cell type and time point are not known.

The genes are TRBV5-1 and TRBJ2-5; D not resolved. The length of the CDR3 is 14 residues. CDR1 is SGHRS, CDR2 YFSETQ, per germline. V was pared by 6 bases and J by 5 bases, with 17 bases between. For the CDR3, the DNA is TGCGCCAGCACCCTATCACAGAGTGGTGAGACCCAGTACTTC. This codes for CASTLSQSGETQYF.

The chain has TRBV4-1 and TRBJ1-2; D might be TRBD1 (6 bases). V lost 1 base and J 3 bases, leaving 12 bases between the germline ends. The CDR3 extends over 15 amino acids. In germline, CDR1 is MGHRA, CDR2 YSYEKL. CDR3 sequence reads: CASSQGAGVDYGYTF. In DNA, the CDR3 is TGCGCCAGCAGCCAAGGGGCAGGGGTAGACTATGGCTACACCTTC.

The rearrangement joins TRBV5-1 to TRBJ1-1; TRBD1 matches 10 bases. Germline values: CDR1 SGHRS, CDR2 YFSETQ. The CDR3 covers 15 residues. J was trimmed by 4 bases and V by 0 bases; bases with no gene match: 3. This CDR3 reads CASSLERTGGTEAFF. The CDR3 coding sequence is TGCGCCAGCAGCTTGGAGAGGACAGGGGGCACTGAAGCTTTCTTT.

This clonotype appeared a few times. The rearrangement uses TRBV6-6 and TRBJ2-5, with 12 positions matching TRBD2. The CDR3 contains 16 residues. V gave up 6 bases and J gave up 4 bases; unmatched junction bases: 9. CDR1 and CDR2 (germline): MNHNY, SVGAGI (reference sequence). In DNA form, the CDR3 reads TGTGCCAGCAGCCCCTTACTAGCGGGGGGCGGAGAGACCCAGTACTTC. As protein: CASSPLLAGGGETQYF.

At least ten counts were recorded for this clonotype. The rearrangement uses TRBV7-9 and TRBJ2-1; 7 nucleotides agree with TRBD2. Germline values: CDR1 SEHNR, CDR2 FQNEAQ (reference sequence). Trimming removed 5 bases from V and 6 bases from J; junction bases left unmatched: 1. The CDR3 runs to 12 residues. CDR3 DNA: TGTGCCAGCAGCGGGAGGGGCAATGAGCAGTTCTTC. Its protein product is CASSGRGNEQFF.

Details on this clonotype: A much larger clonotype is one base distant, so this may be a read error. The chain is built from TRBV28 and TRBJ2-3, with 11 positions matching TRBD2. CDR1 is MDHEN, CDR2 SYDVKM, per germline. The CDR3 is 15 residues long. CDR3 nucleotide sequence: TGTTCCAGCAGTTTAGCGGGGGGGCACACAGATACGCAGTATTTT. Translated: CSSSLAGGHTDTQYF.

This clonotype has only a few counts. V and J are TRBV3-1 and TRBJ1-4, with D uncertain. V was shortened by 2 bases and J by 10 bases, with 8 bases between the two germline ends. Germline loops: CDR1 LGHDT, CDR2 YNNKEL (reference sequence). The CDR3 consists of 12 residues. DNA of the CDR3: TGTGCCAGCAGCCAAAGGACCCGAAAACTGTTTTTT. Its translation is CASSQRTRKLFF.

V usage is TRBV5-1 and J usage is TRBJ2-5; D possibly matches TRBD1 or TRBD2 (7 bases each). The CDR3 is made up of 16 amino acids. Trimming took off 4 bases at V and 5 bases at J, with 21 bases between the two ends. The germline V gene has CDR1 SGHRS and CDR2 YFSETQ. The CDR3 is CASSARQGGYFETQYF. The CDR3 DNA reads TGCGCCAGCAGCGCACGACAGGGAGGGTATTTTGAGACCCAGTACTTC.

This sequence joins TRBV5-6 and TRBJ1-2, with 8 bases identical to TRBD1. J gave up 4 bases and V 0 bases, and 2 bases lay outside the gene matches. CDR1 and CDR2 (germline): SGHDT, YYEEEE. The CDR3 is 14 amino acids. The DNA of the CDR3 is TGTGCCAGCAGCTTGGGACAGGGGTTCTATGGCTACACCTTC. Translated: CASSLGQGFYGYTF.

This clonotype was found many times. The chain carries TRBV4-1 and TRBJ1-1; 7 bases align to TRBD1. The CDR3 runs 15 residues. CDR1 MGHRA and CDR2 YSYEKL come from the germline V gene. V dropped 0 bases and J dropped 3; count of bases not matched to a gene: 4. The CDR3 here is CASSQEVTGDTEAFF. The CDR3 DNA follows: TGCGCCAGCAGCCAAGAGGTCACAGGGGACACTGAAGCTTTCTTT.

The chain recombines TRBV18 with TRBJ2-5, with 7 bases identical to TRBD1. Germline assignment: CDR1 KGHSH and CDR2 LQKENI. The CDR3 totals 16 residues. Losses at the gene ends were 2 bases for V and 3 bases for J; bases not matched to a gene: 9. For the CDR3, the DNA is TGTGCCAGCTCACCAGGGGTGGAAGACAGGGAAGAGACCCAGTACTTC. Translating it yields CASSPGVEDREETQYF.

The sample holds a few counts of this clonotype. The chain is built from TRBV30 and TRBJ1-1; D is ambiguous. The V end lost 0 bases, the J end lost 6 bases, and 5 bases lay between the germline ends. CDR1 is GTSNPN and CDR2 is SVGIG in the germline V gene (reference sequence). The CDR3 is made up of 11 amino acids. The CDR3 here is CAWSVAAEAFF. Written as DNA, the CDR3 is TGTGCCTGGAGTGTTGCAGCTGAAGCTTTCTTT.

This clonotype was picked up a small number of times. The rearrangement joins TRBV10-3 to TRBJ1-1; the D is unclear. The CDR3 spans 14 residues. Trimming shortened V by 3 bases and J by 2 bases, and 10 bases separated the two germline ends. Germline V lookup: CDR1 ENHRY, CDR2 SYGVKD. The CDR3 DNA sequence: TGTGCCATCAGTGATAGGGCGGTTAACACTGAAGCTTTCTTT. The encoded protein is CAISDRAVNTEAFF.

The table lists this clonotype with many counts. The chain is built from TRBV7-2 and TRBJ2-1, with TRBD1 matching over 10 bases. The CDR3 consists of 15 residues. Germline CDR1 SGHTA, CDR2 FQGNSA. The junction had 2 bases not matched to a gene; V was cut back by 5 bases and J by 1 base. The CDR3 sequence: CASSRDRGSYNEQFF. The CDR3 DNA follows: TGTGCCAGCAGCCGGGACAGGGGTTCCTACAATGAGCAGTTCTTC.

CDR3 sequence: CASSPAWGAEETQYF. The CDR3 nucleotides read TGTGCCAGCAGTCCCGCGTGGGGGGCGGAGGAGACCCAGTACTTC. The chain combines TRBV12-3 or TRBV12-4 with TRBJ2-5; tentatively, D is TRBD1 or TRBD2 (6 bases each). The CDR3 sequence is 15 residues long. V lost 5 bases to trimming and J lost 5 bases, with 18 bases between them.